Listed below are T cell receptor beta chains from one sample, sequenced in a study of T-cell reconstitution after alpha-beta-depleted transplantation in children. MiXCR, applied by TCRdb to the PCR reads, yields one record per CDR3 protein. The profile shows about 200,000 distinct CDR3 sequences, about 14% of them singletons. The sample was PBMCs from the stem cell graft donor, taken from the stem cell graft. Receptors were obtained from a human donor who donated a stem cell graft to a child with acute lymphoblastic leukemia. Both conserved end residues are part of each CDR3. The D gene is left open where the match is weak. Size is stated for part of the rows, as once, few or many counts, or as a class when the clone is expanded.

v_call	clone_size	d_call	j_call	cdr3_nt	cdr3_aa
TRBV5-1	NA	NA	TRBJ1-1	TGCGCCAGCAGGTCCGAGACGGCGAGCACTGAAGCTTTCTTT	CASRSETASTEAFF
TRBV15	many	NA	TRBJ2-1	TGTGCCACCAGCAGAGATCTAGAGGCCAAAAATGAGCAGTTCTTC	CATSRDLEAKNEQFF
TRBV20-1	NA	NA	TRBJ1-6	TGCAGTGCTAGTGCTCTTGGGCCGGAACTTAATTCACCCCTCCACTTT	CSASALGPELNSPLHF
TRBV10-3	many	NA	TRBJ2-7	TGTGCCATCTCGGGGGCTGTTTACTACGAGCAGTACTTC	CAISGAVYYEQYF
TRBV11-2	many	TRBD1	TRBJ2-1	TGTGCCAGCAGCTTATACGGAAACACTCAGGGGGCAGGGGTTAATGAGCAGTTCTTC	CASSLYGNTQGAGVNEQFF
TRBV4-1	many	TRBD2	TRBJ2-5	TGCGCCAGCAGCCAATGGCGGGGGACTCAAGAGACCCAGTACTTC	CASSQWRGTQETQYF
TRBV28	many	NA	TRBJ1-5	TGTGCCAGCAGTTCAAATCTACAACAGCCCCAGCATTTT	CASSSNLQQPQHF
TRBV25-1	many	TRBD2	TRBJ2-7	TGTGCCAGCAGTGTCCTACTAGCGGGAGGGAAATACGAGCAGTACTTC	CASSVLLAGGKYEQYF
TRBV2	many	TRBD2	TRBJ2-1	TGTGCCAGCAGTGAAGCCGCGACTAGCGGGAGTCATGAGCAGTTCTTC	CASSEAATSGSHEQFF
TRBV20-1	many	TRBD1	TRBJ2-7	TGCAGTGCTAGTGGGGGGCCGGGACAGGGCAACGAGCAGTACTTC	CSASGGPGQGNEQYF
TRBV13	once	TRBD1	TRBJ1-1	TGTGCCAGCAGCTTACGGGGACAGCGAAGGCTCCCGCGAGCTTTCTTT	CASSLRGQRRLPRAFF
TRBV4-1	many	NA	TRBJ2-4	TGCGCCAGCAGCTCCAGTCGGATCAAAAACATTCAGTACTTC	CASSSSRIKNIQYF
TRBV5-1	many	NA	TRBJ2-3	TGCGCCAGCAGCTTGGTAGTTCGTACAGATACGCAGTATTTT	CASSLVVRTDTQYF
TRBV7-9	many	TRBD1	TRBJ2-3	TGTGCCAGCAGGACAGGGTCAGATACGCAGTATTTT	CASRTGSDTQYF
TRBV11-2	many	NA	TRBJ1-1	TGTGCCAGCAGCTACGGACTAGGGACTGAAGCTTTCTTT	CASSYGLGTEAFF
TRBV7-9	NA	NA	TRBJ2-6	TGTGCCTGCAGCTCGATCTCTGGGGCCAACGTCCTGACTTTC	CACSSISGANVLTF
TRBV29-1	many	NA	TRBJ2-7	TGCAGCGCCGGGACCTACGAGCAGTACTTC	CSAGTYEQYF
TRBV5-1	many	TRBD1	TRBJ2-7	TGCGCCAGCAGCAAGGACAGGGAGGCCCACGAGCAGTACTTC	CASSKDREAHEQYF
TRBV28	many	NA	TRBJ1-1	TGTGCCAGCAGTTTAGACGGGGCCGCTTCTGGGGGCACTGAAGCTTTCTTT	CASSLDGAASGGTEAFF
TRBV12-3/TRBV12-4	many	NA	TRBJ2-1	TGTGCCAGCAGTTGGAGTGATGAGCAGTTCTTC	CASSWSDEQFF
TRBV7-9	many	NA	TRBJ1-1	TGTGCCAGCAGCAAAACCTCCAATATTCGCACTGAAGCTTTCTTT	CASSKTSNIRTEAFF
TRBV29-1	many	TRBD2	TRBJ2-3	TGCAGCGTTGACCCCCGAGCGGGAGGTTTGTCAGATACGCAGTATTTT	CSVDPRAGGLSDTQYF
TRBV5-1	many	NA	TRBJ2-7	TGCGCCAGCAGCAGAACAGACAGAATCGAGCAGTACTTC	CASSRTDRIEQYF
TRBV25-1	many	NA	TRBJ2-5	TGTGCCAGCAGTGCCCCGGGGCGGGGTGGGGAGACCCAGTACTTC	CASSAPGRGGETQYF
TRBV11-2	NA	TRBD1	TRBJ2-3	TGTGCCAGCAGCCCAGGGGGCTGGACAGATACGCAGTATTTT	CASSPGGWTDTQYF
TRBV5-1	many	TRBD1	TRBJ2-1	TGCGCCAGCAGACTACAGGGGGAGGATGAGCAGTTCTTC	CASRLQGEDEQFF
TRBV12-3/TRBV12-4	many	TRBD2	TRBJ2-7	TGTGCCAGCAGGGGCGCGGGGGGCGATCATGTAAGACAGTACTTC	CASRGAGGDHVRQYF
TRBV29-1	few	NA	TRBJ2-5	TGCAGCGCCGGGGGTGGCGAAGAGACCCAGTACTTC	CSAGGGEETQYF
TRBV27	many	TRBD1	TRBJ2-3	TGTGCCAGCAGCCCGGACAGGGAAGGAGATACGCAGTATTTT	CASSPDREGDTQYF
TRBV12-3/TRBV12-4	NA	TRBD2	TRBJ2-3	TGTGCCAGCAGTTTCTCAGCGGGAGGGTTCACGCAGTATTTT	CASSFSAGGFTQYF
TRBV10-3	many	NA	TRBJ2-7	TGTGCCATCAGTGAGGGGTACAGGGAAGGGCAGTACTTC	CAISEGYREGQYF
TRBV7-8	many	NA	TRBJ1-1	TGTGCCAGCAGCTTCCGCCAGCCGGGACGGTTGAATGGTACTGAAGCTTTCTTT	CASSFRQPGRLNGTEAFF
TRBV3-1	NA	NA	TRBJ2-2	TGTGCCAGCAGCAAGCACCTCAGTGGCGGACACGCGAACACCGGGGAGCTGTTTTTT	CASSKHLSGGHANTGELFF
TRBV18	NA	NA	TRBJ1-2	TGTGCCAGCTCAGCACATGGCCTTGGCATTGACGAATCTGGCTACACCTTC	CASSAHGLGIDESGYTF
TRBV12-3/TRBV12-4	many	NA	TRBJ2-7	TGTGCCAGCAGCGGGGCAGGGAGCTCCTACGAGCAGTACTTC	CASSGAGSSYEQYF
TRBV25-1	many	NA	TRBJ2-7	TGTGCCAGCAGTGAAAGGGGTGACCACGAGCAGTACTTC	CASSERGDHEQYF
TRBV19	few	NA	TRBJ2-1	TGTGCCAGTACCCTGCCCGGGAGCTCCTACAATGAGCAGTTCTTC	CASTLPGSSYNEQFF
TRBV11-2	NA	TRBD2	TRBJ2-5	TGTGCCAGCAGGACCTGGGAGGGGGAGACCCAGTACTTC	CASRTWEGETQYF
TRBV5-1	many	NA	TRBJ1-6	TGCGCCAGCAGCTTGGAGGGGCCAGGGCCGAATTCACCCCTCCACTTT	CASSLEGPGPNSPLHF
TRBV5-1	NA	NA	TRBJ1-1	TGCGCCAGCAGGTTACAGGCGACTATGAACACTGAAGCTTTCTTT	CASRLQATMNTEAFF
TRBV29-1	many	NA	TRBJ2-2	TGCAGCGTTAACAGGCCACCGAAAGGGGAGCTGTTTTTT	CSVNRPPKGELFF
TRBV5-1	many	TRBD2	TRBJ2-5	TGTGCCAGCTCGCTAGCGGAAGAGACCCAGTACTTC	CASSLAEETQYF
TRBV5-1	many	TRBD2	TRBJ2-1	TGCGCCAGCAGCACATTAGCGGGAGTGGACAATGAGCAGTTCTTC	CASSTLAGVDNEQFF